The T cell receptor (beta chain) under discussion was sequenced for a study of chemoradiotherapy in HPV16-positive cancers. The table came from immunoSEQ multiplex PCR; TCRdb's copy has only in-frame clones and leaves some out. The sample holds about 10,000 clones, approximately 93% seen once. The source material was blood, sampled from a patient who underwent chemoradiotherapy. The receptor was derived from a human donor with HPV-associated anogenital cancer.

The CDR3 loop is CASSSSTGSGNTIYF. As DNA, the CDR3 is TGTGCCAGCAGTTCCTCGACAGGTTCTGGAAACACCATATATTTT. The chain carries TRBV6-5 and TRBJ1-3, with D perhaps TRBD1 (6 bases). The CDR3 sequence is 15 residues long. Germline CDR1 is MNHEY and CDR2 is SVGAGI. Trimming pared 4 bases from V and 1 base from J, leaving 11 bases between.